This TCR beta chain was captured by sequencing in a study of cytomegalovirus exposure and HLA in healthy donors. CDR3 length: 15 amino acids. V lost 1 base, J lost 6 bases, and 8 bases stayed unmatched. Germline CDR1 reads SGHTA; CDR2 reads FQGNSA. Comment on this clone: What it binds is not known.

Study conclusions and caveats: There were a few CMV-associated chains whose specificity for CMV antigens was confirmed in vitro. Presence/absence comparisons presumed near-even sequencing depth among donors.

The PCR had 60 Vbeta and 13 Jbeta primers. TCRdb's table, derived via immunoSEQ multiplex PCR, lists solely in-frame clones and lacks some. The listing records fewer than 130,000 clones. Sequences were obtained from PBMCs. The clonotype originates from a man aged 45-60 years in good health and CMV-seronegative. V gene TRBV7-2 combines with J gene TRBJ1-1; 7 bases match TRBD1. CDR3 protein: CASSLGGGAIPEAFF. CDR3 coding DNA: TGTGCCAGCAGCTTAGGAGGGGGCGCCATACCTGAAGCTTTCTTT.